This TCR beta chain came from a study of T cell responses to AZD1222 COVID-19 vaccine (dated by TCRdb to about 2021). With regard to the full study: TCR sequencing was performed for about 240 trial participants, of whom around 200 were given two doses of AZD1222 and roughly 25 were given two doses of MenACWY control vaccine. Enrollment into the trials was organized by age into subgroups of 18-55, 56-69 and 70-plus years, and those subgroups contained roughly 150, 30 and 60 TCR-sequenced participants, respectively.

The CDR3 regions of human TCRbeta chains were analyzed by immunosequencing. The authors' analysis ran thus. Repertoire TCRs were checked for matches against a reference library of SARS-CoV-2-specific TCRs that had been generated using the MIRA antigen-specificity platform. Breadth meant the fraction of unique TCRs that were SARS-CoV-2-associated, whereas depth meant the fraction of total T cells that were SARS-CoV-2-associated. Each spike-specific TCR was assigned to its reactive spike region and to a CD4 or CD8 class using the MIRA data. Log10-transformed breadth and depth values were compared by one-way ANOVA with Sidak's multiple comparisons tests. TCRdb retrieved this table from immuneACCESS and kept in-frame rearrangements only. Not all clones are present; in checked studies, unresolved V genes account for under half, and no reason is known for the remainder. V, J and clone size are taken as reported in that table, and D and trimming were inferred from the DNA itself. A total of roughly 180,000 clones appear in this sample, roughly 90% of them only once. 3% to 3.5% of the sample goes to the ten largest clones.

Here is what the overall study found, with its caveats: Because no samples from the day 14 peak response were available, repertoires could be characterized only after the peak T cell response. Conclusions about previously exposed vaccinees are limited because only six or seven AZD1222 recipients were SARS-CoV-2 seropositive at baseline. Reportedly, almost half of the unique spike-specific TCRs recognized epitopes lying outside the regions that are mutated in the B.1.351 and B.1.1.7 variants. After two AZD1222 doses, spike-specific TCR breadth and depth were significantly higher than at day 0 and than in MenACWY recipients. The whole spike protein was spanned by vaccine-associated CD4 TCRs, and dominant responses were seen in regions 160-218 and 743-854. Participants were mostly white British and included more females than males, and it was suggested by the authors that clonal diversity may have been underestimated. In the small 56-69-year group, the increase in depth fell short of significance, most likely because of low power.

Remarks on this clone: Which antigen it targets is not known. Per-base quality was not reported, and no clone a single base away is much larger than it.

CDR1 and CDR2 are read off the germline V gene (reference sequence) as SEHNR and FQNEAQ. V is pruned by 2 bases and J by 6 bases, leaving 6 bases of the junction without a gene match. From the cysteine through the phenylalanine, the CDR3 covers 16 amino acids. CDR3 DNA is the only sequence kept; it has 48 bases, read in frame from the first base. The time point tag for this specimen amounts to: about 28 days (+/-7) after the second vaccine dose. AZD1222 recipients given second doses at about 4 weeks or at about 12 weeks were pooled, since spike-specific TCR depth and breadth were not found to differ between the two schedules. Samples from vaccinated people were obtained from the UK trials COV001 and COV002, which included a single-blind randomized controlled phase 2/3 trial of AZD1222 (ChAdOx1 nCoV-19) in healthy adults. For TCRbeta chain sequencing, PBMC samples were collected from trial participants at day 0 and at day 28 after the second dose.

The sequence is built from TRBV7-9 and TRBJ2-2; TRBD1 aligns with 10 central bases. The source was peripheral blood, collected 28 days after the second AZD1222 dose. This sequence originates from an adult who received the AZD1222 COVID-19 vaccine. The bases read TGTGCCAGCAGCTTAAATGGGGACAGGGGTTCCGGGGAGCTGTTTTTT. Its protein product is CASSLNGDRGSGELFF. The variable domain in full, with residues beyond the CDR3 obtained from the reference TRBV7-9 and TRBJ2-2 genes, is DTGVSQNPRHKITKRGQNVTFRCDPISEHNRLYWYRQTLGQGPEFLTYFQNEAQLEKSRLLSDRFSAERPKGSFSTLEIQRTEQGDSAMYLCASSLNGDRGSGELFFGEGSRLTVL.